These 32 T cell receptor beta chains came from one sample sequenced in a study of blood T cell repertoires in COVID-19. TCRdb keeps only in-frame clones here, not all; method: immunoSEQ multiplex PCR. The sample has approximately 400,000 clones; about 90% are singletons. Source material: PBMCs or T cells enriched from blood (not recorded which). The source is a man aged 25-45 years who had recovered from COVID-19.

The chain employs TRBV6-5 and TRBJ1-5; D may be TRBD1 (5 bases). The length of the CDR3 is 14 residues. In germline, CDR1 is MNHEY, CDR2 SVGAGI. V was pared by 6 bases and J by 8 bases, with 17 bases between. CDR3 DNA sequence: TGTGCCAGCAGCGCGGGACTCCTGGTGGAGCCCCAGCATTTT. Its protein product is CASSAGLLVEPQHF.

In the case of this clone: The sample carries other DNA sequences with the same CDR3. The chain has TRBV27 and TRBJ1-1; possibly TRBD1 for D (6 bases). Germline lookup yields CDR1 MNHEY and CDR2 SMNVEV (reference sequence). V was pared by 6 bases and J by 0 bases, with 11 bases between. This CDR3 contains 14 residues. The CDR3 bases are TGTGCCAGCAGCCGGCAGGGGTTGAACACTGAAGCTTTCTTT. It is translated as CASSRQGLNTEAFF.

This chain joins TRBV30 and TRBJ2-2; perhaps TRBD1 as D (5 bases). Germline CDR1 reads GTSNPN; CDR2 reads SVGIG (reference sequence). The CDR3 runs 15 residues. V lost 4 bases to trimming and J lost 2 bases, with 14 bases between them. The CDR3 nucleotides are TGTGCCTGGAAGACAGAAAGCTTAAACACCGGGGAGCTGTTTTTT. It specifies CAWKTESLNTGELFF. Using reference TRBV30 and TRBJ2-2 for the parts outside the CDR3, the full variable domain is SQTIHQWPATLVQPVGSPLSLECTVEGTSNPNLYWYRQAAGRGLQLLFYSVGIGQISSEVPQNLSASRPQDRQFILSSKKLLLSDSGFYLCAWKTESLNTGELFFGEGSRLTVL.

V and J are TRBV7-2 and TRBJ2-6; TRBD1 might be the D (5 bases). Trimming shortened V by 7 bases and J by 2 bases, and 18 bases separated the two germline ends. The CDR3 is 17 residues long. Germline values: CDR1 SGHTA, CDR2 FQGNSA. The CDR3 here is CASTKSQGITGANVLTF. CDR3 bases: TGTGCCAGCACCAAGAGCCAGGGTATTACTGGGGCCAACGTCCTGACTTTC.

The chain carries TRBV7-3 and TRBJ2-2, with D tentatively TRBD2 (5 bases). The V gene's germline CDR1 is SGHTA and CDR2 FQGTGA. Trimming shortened V by 5 bases and J by 2 bases, and 15 bases separated the two germline ends. This CDR3 region has 16 residues. Here the CDR3 DNA reads TGTGCCAGCAGCCTTTACGGACTCGCAAACACCGGGGAGCTGTTTTTT. It specifies CASSLYGLANTGELFF.

V is TRBV5-4 and J is TRBJ2-5; a possible D gene is TRBD1 (6 bases). CDR1 is SGHNT, CDR2 YYREEE, per germline (reference sequence). Trimming cost V 4 bases and J 5 bases, with 18 bases left between them. This CDR3 comprises 15 residues. CDR3 sequence: CASSADSLWRETQYF. CDR3 bases: TGTGCCAGCAGCGCGGACAGCCTTTGGCGGGAGACCCAGTACTTC. Supplemented by reference TRBV5-4 and TRBJ2-5, the full variable domain reads ETGVTQSPTHLIKTRGQQVTLRCSSQSGHNTVSWYQQALGQGPQFIFQYYREEENGRGNFPPRFSGLQFPNYSSELNVNALELDDSALYLCASSADSLWRETQYFGPGTRLLVL.

V usage is TRBV7-6 and J usage is TRBJ1-2, with D unresolved. Germline lookup yields CDR1 SGHVS and CDR2 FNYEAQ. Trimming pared 5 bases from V and 0 bases from J, leaving 13 bases between. The CDR3 has 15 residues. CDR3 sequence: CASSPSAAANYGYTF. CDR3 nucleotide sequence: TGTGCCAGCAGCCCCTCGGCGGCGGCTAACTATGGCTACACCTTC.

The rearrangement links TRBV7-8 to TRBJ2-7, with 9 bases fitting TRBD1. Germline-derived CDR1 and CDR2 are SGHVS and FQNEAQ. Unmatched junction bases numbered 4, after V lost 0 bases and J lost 4 bases. The CDR3 spans 15 residues. For the CDR3, the DNA is TGTGCCAGCAGCTTAGCGGTGACAGGGGGTTACGAGCAGTACTTC. It is translated as CASSLAVTGGYEQYF.

J is TRBJ2-1 and V is TRBV6-2 or TRBV6-3; 7 nucleotides match TRBD2. The junction had 19 bases not matched to a gene; V was cut back by 6 bases and J by 8 bases. Germline V gene data show CDR1 as MNHEY and CDR2 as SVGEGT. The CDR3 length is 17 residues. In DNA form, the CDR3 reads TGTGCCAGCAGCACCCAGCTAACCGGGACTACCTTAGATGAGCAGTTCTTC. Its translation is CASSTQLTGTTLDEQFF.

The chain couples TRBV3-1 (or the pseudogene TRBV3-2) to TRBJ2-7; 7 bases map to TRBD1. CDR3 size: 13 residues. J was trimmed by 3 bases and V by 1 base; bases with no gene match: 0. CDR1 LGHDT and CDR2 YNNKEL come from the germline V gene (reference sequence). CDR3 in amino acids: CASSQAGGYEQYF. The CDR3 DNA reads as TGTGCCAGCAGCCAAGCAGGGGGCTACGAGCAGTACTTC.

This chain connects TRBV27 to TRBJ1-1; possibly TRBD1 for D (5 bases). The V gene lost 6 bases and the J gene lost 2 bases, with 13 bases spanning the gap. Germline lookup yields CDR1 MNHEY and CDR2 SMNVEV (reference sequence). CDR3 length equals 14 residues. CDR3 DNA: TGTGCCAGCAGCTATATAGGACATAACACTGAAGCTTTCTTT. This codes for CASSYIGHNTEAFF.

The chain uses TRBV7-6 and TRBJ2-1; D not resolved. V lost 3 bases and J lost 0, with 6 bases in between. Germline CDR1 is SGHVS and CDR2 is FNYEAQ. The CDR3 length is 14 residues. CDR3 sequence reads: CASSLRSSYNEQFF. CDR3 bases: TGTGCCAGCAGCTTGAGGAGCTCCTACAATGAGCAGTTCTTC.

The gene calls are TRBV4-3 and TRBJ1-4; TRBD1 matches 8 bases. The CDR3 contains 16 residues. CDR1 and CDR2 from the germline V gene are LGHNA and YSLEER. Trimming at V came to 4 bases and at J to 9 bases, leaving 13 bases not matched to a gene. For the CDR3, the DNA is TGCGCCAGCAGCCGGGGGAGAGGACAGGGTCTGAAAAAACTGTTTTTT. Its protein is CASSRGRGQGLKKLFF.

The V and J genes are TRBV7-6 and TRBJ2-3; 10 bases align to TRBD2. This CDR3 is 20 amino acids long. J lost 2 bases, V lost 2 bases, and 16 bases had no gene match. Per the germline V gene, CDR1 is SGHVS and CDR2 is FNYEAQ. The CDR3 DNA sequence: TGTGCCAGCAGCTTAAACACCCACTACCCGACTAGCGGGCTCACAGATACGCAGTATTTT. Amino acid sequence: CASSLNTHYPTSGLTDTQYF.

This clone has only one observation. The genes are TRBV5-6 and TRBJ1-6; 7 bases are shared with TRBD1. The germline gives CDR1 SGHDT, CDR2 YYEEEE. The CDR3 runs 14 residues. Unmatched junction bases numbered 4, after V lost 4 bases and J lost 6 bases. CDR3 coding DNA: TGTGCCAGCAGCCCGGACAGGATTAATTCACCCCTCCACTTT. This gives the protein CASSPDRINSPLHF. Full variable domain (remainder filled in from reference TRBV5-6 and TRBJ1-6): DAGVTQSPTHLIKTRGQQVTLRCSPKSGHDTVSWYQQALGQGPQFIFQYYEEEERQRGNFPDRFSGHQFPNYSSELNVNALLLGDSALYLCASSPDRINSPLHFGNGTRLTVT.

The V call is TRBV9, the J call TRBJ1-1; 9 bases are shared with TRBD1. Losses at the gene ends were 3 bases for V and 4 bases for J; bases not matched to a gene: 4. Germline V CDR1 and CDR2: SGDLS, YYNGEE. This CDR3 comprises 14 residues. The CDR3 protein is CASSGTGVGTEAFF. The CDR3 DNA reads TGTGCCAGCAGCGGGACAGGGGTCGGCACTGAAGCTTTCTTT.

The rearrangement uses TRBV7-9 and TRBJ2-3; 14 nucleotides align to TRBD2. Germline CDR1 SEHNR, CDR2 FQNEAQ (reference sequence). The CDR3 contains 18 residues. With 5 bases clipped from V and 5 bases from J, the junction kept 12 bases outside the gene matches. The CDR3 spells CASSTPGLAGGWRDTQYF. DNA of the CDR3: TGTGCCAGCAGCACACCCGGACTAGCGGGGGGCTGGCGAGATACGCAGTATTTT.

V usage is TRBV6-5 and J usage is TRBJ2-5; 12 bases fit TRBD2. Germline CDR1 is MNHEY and CDR2 is SVGAGI. This CDR3 region has 15 residues. The V and J ends lost 6 bases and 5 bases, in that order; junction bases with no gene match: 7. In DNA, the CDR3 is TGTGCCAGCAGCTCTAGCGGGGGGGCATGGGAGACCCAGTACTTC. Encoded protein: CASSSSGGAWETQYF.

This chain links TRBV11-3 with TRBJ1-3, with D unresolved. Per the germline V gene, CDR1 is SGHNT and CDR2 is YENEEA. The germline V and J ends were trimmed by 4 bases and 7 bases, with 8 bases remaining between them. The length of the CDR3 is 12 residues. The CDR3 DNA reads TGTGCCAGCAGCTCTCCGGGGAACACCATATATTTT. Amino acid sequence: CASSSPGNTIYF.

V gene TRBV13 combines with J gene TRBJ2-1; D is possibly TRBD2 (5 bases). Trimming removed 7 bases from V and 0 bases from J, with 10 bases in between. CDR3 size: 14 residues. Germline V lookup: CDR1 PRHDT, CDR2 FYEKMQ (reference sequence). CDR3 sequence reads: CASKDSSSYNEQFF. In nucleotides, the CDR3 is TGTGCCAGCAAGGACTCTAGCTCCTACAATGAGCAGTTCTTC. The full variable domain, in which reference TRBV13 and TRBJ2-1 provide the parts outside the CDR3, is AAGVIQSPRHLIKEKRETATLKCYPIPRHDTVYWYQQGPGQDPQFLISFYEKMQSDKGSIPDRFSAQQFSDYHSELNMSSLELGDSALYFCASKDSSSYNEQFFGPGTRLTVL.

The CDR3 DNA follows: TGCGCCAGCAGTGGGCGCGGAGGGGAAGGTGACTATGGCTACACCTTC. Translated, it gives CASSGRGGEGDYGYTF. The rearrangement uses TRBV10-2 and TRBJ1-2, with D possibly matching TRBD1 (5 bases). With 4 bases removed from V and 3 bases from J, the gap between germline ends came to 18 bases. The CDR3 spans 16 residues. Germline loops: CDR1 WSHSY, CDR2 SAAADI.

CDR3 DNA sequence: TGCGCCAGCAGTCCCAGGACAGCTAGCACTGAAGCTTTCTTT. This sequence encodes CASSPRTASTEAFF. The V and J genes are TRBV5-1 and TRBJ1-1, with D possibly matching TRBD1 (6 bases). Per germline, CDR1 SGHRS and CDR2 YFSETQ. Trimming shortened V by 5 bases and J by 4 bases, and 15 bases separated the two germline ends. The CDR3 is 14 amino acids.

V usage is TRBV3-1 (or the pseudogene TRBV3-2) and J usage is TRBJ1-1; D unresolved. Germline values: CDR1 LGHDT, CDR2 YNNKEL (reference sequence). The CDR3 has 15 residues. The V end was cut by 2 bases, the J end by 0 bases, with 10 bases between. In DNA, the CDR3 is TGTGCCAGCAGCCAATCGGTCGTAATGAACACTGAAGCTTTCTTT. Its translation: CASSQSVVMNTEAFF.

V gene TRBV12-3 or TRBV12-4 combines with J gene TRBJ1-6; 7 bases fit TRBD1. The CDR3 is made up of 13 amino acids. The V and J ends lost 6 bases and 6 bases, in that order; junction bases with no gene match: 2. CDR3 in amino acids: CASRGQPNSPLHF. CDR3 sequence (DNA): TGTGCCAGCAGGGGACAGCCTAATTCACCCCTCCACTTT.

This chain uses TRBV18 with TRBJ1-4; D call uncertain. Trimming took off 6 bases at V and 8 bases at J, with 16 bases between the two ends. The CDR3 has 14 residues. The V gene's germline CDR1 is KGHSH and CDR2 LQKENI. CDR3 sequence reads: CASSVPGFGEKLFF. CDR3 sequence (DNA): TGTGCCAGCTCCGTCCCGGGATTTGGGGAAAAACTGTTTTTT.

J is TRBJ1-1 and V is TRBV7-6; D perhaps matches TRBD1 (5 bases). The CDR3 has 16 residues. The germline gives CDR1 SGHVS, CDR2 FNYEAQ. Trimming removed 1 base at V and 6 bases at J, with 18 bases between. The DNA of the CDR3 is TGTGCCAGCAGCTTAGTATCTCGGCCGGGGGAGGCTGAAGCTTTCTTT. Its protein is CASSLVSRPGEAEAFF. Using reference TRBV7-6 and TRBJ1-1 for the parts outside the CDR3, the full variable domain is GAGVSQSPRYKVTKRGQDVALRCDPISGHVSLYWYRQALGQGPEFLTYFNYEAQQDKSGLPNDRFSAERPEGSISTLTIQRTEQRDSAMYRCASSLVSRPGEAEAFFGQGTRLTVV.

The rearrangement links TRBV2 to TRBJ1-1; the D is unclear. Deletions cut 5 bases from V and 4 bases from J, with 11 bases between. CDR3 length: 13 residues. Germline-derived CDR1 and CDR2 are SNHLY and FYNNEI. CDR3 residues: CASSLEGPTEAFF. The CDR3 DNA reads TGTGCCAGCAGTTTGGAGGGCCCCACTGAAGCTTTCTTT. The whole variable domain, remainder taken from reference TRBV2 and TRBJ1-1, is EPEVTQTPSHQVTQMGQEVILRCVPISNHLYFYWYRQILGQKVEFLVSFYNNEISEKSEIFDDQFSVERPDGSNFTLKIRSTKLEDSAMYFCASSLEGPTEAFFGQGTRLTVV.

This clone has just a few counts. The chain is built from TRBV9 and TRBJ1-2; the D is unclear. V lost 4 bases, J lost 6 bases, and 19 bases lay in between. The length of the CDR3 is 15 residues. Germline V lookup: CDR1 SGDLS, CDR2 YYNGEE. The CDR3 nucleotides are TGTGCCAGCAGCAAACGACCCACCTTCGGGGATGGCTACACCTTC. Residues: CASSKRPTFGDGYTF.

The gene calls are TRBV4-1 and TRBJ1-2; D is unresolved. Trimming stripped 0 bases from V and 4 bases from J, with 9 bases between. Germline CDR1 is MGHRA and CDR2 is YSYEKL. The CDR3 spans 14 residues. The CDR3 region is CASSQDGASYGYTF. The CDR3 DNA follows: TGCGCCAGCAGCCAAGATGGAGCGAGCTATGGCTACACCTTC.

This rearrangement joins TRBV24-1 to TRBJ2-7, with 9 bases identical to TRBD1. The V segment lost 3 bases and the J segment 5 bases; nucleotides outside the gene matches: 7. This CDR3 is built from 15 residues. Germline V CDR1 and CDR2: KGHDR, SFDVKD. CDR3 sequence reads: CATSDVYRGLNEQYF. CDR3 DNA sequence: TGTGCCACCAGTGATGTCTACAGGGGGCTCAACGAGCAGTACTTC.

The gene calls are TRBV6-1 and TRBJ2-1, with 9 bases lining up with TRBD2. CDR3 size: 14 residues. V was pared by 3 bases and J by 6 bases, with 3 bases of the junction left unmatched. CDR1 and CDR2 from the germline V gene are MNHNS and SASEGT. The CDR3, as DNA: TGTGCCAGCAGTGATGGCGGGGGGGCCAATGAGCAGTTCTTC. Amino acid sequence: CASSDGGGANEQFF.

This rearrangement joins TRBV7-9 to TRBJ2-1; a weak D match, TRBD1 (6 bases). Germline lookup yields CDR1 SEHNR and CDR2 FQNEAQ (reference sequence). The CDR3 consists of 15 residues. The germline V and J ends were trimmed by 6 bases and 8 bases, with 20 bases remaining between them. In DNA, the CDR3 is TGTGCCAGCAGTCCCGACAGGTCCAGGGGATATGAGCAGTTCTTC. Residues: CASSPDRSRGYEQFF.